This TCR beta chain originates from a study of beta chain features in type 1 diabetes. Study-wide findings and caveats: Moderate yet significant TCRB CDR3 shortening was seen in Type 1 diabetes patients in all four CD4+ subsets.

About this clone itself: The antigen is undetermined. It is unclear where the CDR3 begins or ends on the DNA, so no DNA is shown, and the CDR3 is as TCRdb lists it.

Counting both end residues, the CDR3 totals 18 amino acids. Germline V gives CDR1 KGHSH, CDR2 LQKENI. The study reverse transcribed the entire isolated RNA, so it sequenced expressed TCRB transcripts. TCRdb's copy holds only in-frame clones and misses some; the assay was immunoSEQ multiplex PCR. The table includes about 900,000 clones, roughly a sixth detected once. V usage is TRBV18 and J usage is TRBJ1-1; the table gives TRBD1 as D, unverified against the DNA. The sequence derives from a woman aged 18-29 years in good health. Input material: naive CD4+ T cells from blood. This CDR3 reads CASSPETFGQGTGFEAFF.